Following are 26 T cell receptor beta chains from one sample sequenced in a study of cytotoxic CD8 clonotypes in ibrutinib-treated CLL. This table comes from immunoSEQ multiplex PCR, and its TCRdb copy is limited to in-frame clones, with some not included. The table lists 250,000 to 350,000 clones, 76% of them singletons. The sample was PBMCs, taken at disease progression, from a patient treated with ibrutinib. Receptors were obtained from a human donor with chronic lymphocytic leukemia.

The CDR3 coding sequence is TGTGCCAGCAGGTGGAATCCCGGGGAGCTGTTTTTT. Translation gives CASRWNPGELFF. The rearrangement uses TRBV6-5 and TRBJ2-2; D remains unclear. Germline values: CDR1 MNHEY, CDR2 SVGAGI. V was pared by 6 bases and J by 6 bases, with 8 bases between. The CDR3 sequence is 12 residues long.

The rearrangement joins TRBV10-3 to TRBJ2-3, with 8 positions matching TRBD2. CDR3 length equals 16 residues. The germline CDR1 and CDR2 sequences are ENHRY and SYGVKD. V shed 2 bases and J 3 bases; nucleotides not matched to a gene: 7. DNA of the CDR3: TGTGCCATCAGTGAGCCCAAACTAGCGGATACAGATACGCAGTATTTT. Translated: CAISEPKLADTDTQYF.

The DNA of the CDR3 is TGTGCCAGTAGTATTGGACTAGCGGGAGGGCGCGATACGCAGTATTTT. Amino acid sequence: CASSIGLAGGRDTQYF. The chain joins TRBV19 to TRBJ2-3; 15 nucleotides align to TRBD2. Germline V CDR1 and CDR2: LNHDA, SQIVND (reference sequence). With 3 bases clipped from V and 6 bases from J, the junction kept 4 bases outside the gene matches. The length of the CDR3 is 16 residues. The variable domain in full, completed from reference TRBV19 and TRBJ2-3, reads DGGITQSPKYLFRKEGQNVTLSCEQNLNHDAMYWYRQDPGQGLRLIYYSQIVNDFQKGDIAEGYSVSREKKESFPLTVTSAQKNPTAFYLCASSIGLAGGRDTQYFGPGTRLTVL.

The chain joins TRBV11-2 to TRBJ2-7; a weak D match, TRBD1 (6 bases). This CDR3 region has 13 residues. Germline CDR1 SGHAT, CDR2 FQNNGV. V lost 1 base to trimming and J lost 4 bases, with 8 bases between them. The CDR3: CASSLVGAYEQYF. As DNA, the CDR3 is TGTGCCAGCAGCTTAGTGGGGGCGTACGAGCAGTACTTC.

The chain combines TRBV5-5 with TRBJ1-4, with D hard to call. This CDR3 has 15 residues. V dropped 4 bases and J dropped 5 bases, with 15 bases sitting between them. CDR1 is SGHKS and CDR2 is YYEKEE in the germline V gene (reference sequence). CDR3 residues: CASSQVPLKNEKLFF. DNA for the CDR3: TGTGCCAGCAGCCAGGTTCCCCTCAAGAATGAAAAACTGTTTTTT.

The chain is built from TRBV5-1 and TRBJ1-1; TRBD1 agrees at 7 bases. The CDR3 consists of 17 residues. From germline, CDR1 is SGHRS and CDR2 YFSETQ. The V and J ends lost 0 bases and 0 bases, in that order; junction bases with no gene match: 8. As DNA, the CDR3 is TGCGCCAGCAGCTTGGGACAGGGTAAGTTGGTGAACACTGAAGCTTTCTTT. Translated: CASSLGQGKLVNTEAFF.

This chain's CDR3 is CASSQEPPYSNQPQHF. CDR3 nucleotide sequence: TGCGCCAGCAGCCAAGAACCTCCCTATAGCAATCAGCCCCAGCATTTT. The chain couples TRBV4-1 to TRBJ1-5, with D unresolved. Germline V gene data show CDR1 as MGHRA and CDR2 as YSYEKL. The CDR3 covers 16 residues. Deletions cut 0 bases from V and 0 bases from J, with 9 bases between.

CDR3 loop: CASSLGQGGYEQYF. Here the CDR3 DNA reads TGTGCCAGCAGCTTAGGGCAGGGAGGCTACGAGCAGTACTTC. This chain links TRBV13 with TRBJ2-7; TRBD2 might be the D (6 bases). The CDR3 totals 14 residues. Between the trimmed V and J ends, which lost 0 bases and 3 bases, there was a span of 9 bases. Germline V CDR1 and CDR2: PRHDT, FYEKMQ (reference sequence). Filled out from reference TRBV13 and TRBJ2-7, the complete variable domain reads AAGVIQSPRHLIKEKRETATLKCYPIPRHDTVYWYQQGPGQDPQFLISFYEKMQSDKGSIPDRFSAQQFSDYHSELNMSSLELGDSALYFCASSLGQGGYEQYFGPGTRLTVT.

CDR3 protein: CASTSGATRIYGYTF. The DNA of the CDR3 is TGTGCCAGCACGTCAGGGGCGACAAGAATCTATGGCTACACCTTC. This chain joins TRBV6-1 and TRBJ1-2; TRBD1 is a possible D gene (6 bases). The CDR3 is 15 residues long. V was trimmed by 7 bases and J by 4 bases, leaving 19 bases between them. Germline CDR1 is MNHNS and CDR2 is SASEGT.

CDR3 in DNA: TGTGCCAGCAGTGTTCTCGAGCAGTACTTC. Its translation: CASSVLEQYF. The V gene is TRBV2, the J gene TRBJ2-7; unclear D gene. This CDR3 is 10 amino acids long. The ends were cut back, 4 bases at V and 6 bases at J, with 4 bases in the middle. Looked up from germline, CDR1 is SNHLY and CDR2 is FYNNEI.

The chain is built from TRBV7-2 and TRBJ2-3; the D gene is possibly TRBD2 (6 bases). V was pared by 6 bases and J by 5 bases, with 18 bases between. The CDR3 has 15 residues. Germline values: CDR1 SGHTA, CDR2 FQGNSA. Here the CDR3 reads CASRPVGGGVDTQYF. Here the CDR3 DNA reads TGTGCCAGCAGGCCCGTCGGGGGAGGTGTAGATACGCAGTATTTT.

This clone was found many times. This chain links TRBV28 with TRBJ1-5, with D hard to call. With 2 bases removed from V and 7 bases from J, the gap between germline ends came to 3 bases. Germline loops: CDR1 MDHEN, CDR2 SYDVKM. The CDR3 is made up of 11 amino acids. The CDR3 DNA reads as TGTGCCAGCAGTTTAGGCCAGCCCCAGCATTTT. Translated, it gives CASSLGQPQHF. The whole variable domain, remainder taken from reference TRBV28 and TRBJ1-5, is DVKVTQSSRYLVKRTGEKVFLECVQDMDHENMFWYRQDPGLGLRLIYFSYDVKMKEKGDIPEGYSVSREKKERFSLILESASTNQTSMYLCASSLGQPQHFGDGTRLSIL.

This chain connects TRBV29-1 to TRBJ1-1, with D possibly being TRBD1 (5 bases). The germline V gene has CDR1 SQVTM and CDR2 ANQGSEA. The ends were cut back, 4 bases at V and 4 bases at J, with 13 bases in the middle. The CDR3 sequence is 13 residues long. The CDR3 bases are TGCAGCGTTGCCCCCGGGGCCGGCACTGAAGCTTTCTTT. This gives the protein CSVAPGAGTEAFF.

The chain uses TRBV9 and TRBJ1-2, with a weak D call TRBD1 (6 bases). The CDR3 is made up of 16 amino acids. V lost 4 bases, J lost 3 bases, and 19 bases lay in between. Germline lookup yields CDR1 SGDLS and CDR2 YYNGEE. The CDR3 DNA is TGTGCCAGCAGCCGTAGCCGAGAGGGGGACCACTATGGCTACACCTTC. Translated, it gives CASSRSREGDHYGYTF.

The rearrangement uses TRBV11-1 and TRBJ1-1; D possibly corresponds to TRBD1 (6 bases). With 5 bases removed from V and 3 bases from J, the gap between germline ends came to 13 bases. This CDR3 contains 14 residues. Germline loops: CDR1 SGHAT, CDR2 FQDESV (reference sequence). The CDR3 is CASSVRGRDTEAFF. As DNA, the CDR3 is TGTGCCAGCAGCGTCAGGGGTAGGGACACTGAAGCTTTCTTT.

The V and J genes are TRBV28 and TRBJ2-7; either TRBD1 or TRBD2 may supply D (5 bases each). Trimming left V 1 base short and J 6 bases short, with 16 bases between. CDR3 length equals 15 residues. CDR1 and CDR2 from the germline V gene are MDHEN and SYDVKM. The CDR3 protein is CASSLFFGGKGEQYF. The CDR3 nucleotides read TGTGCCAGCAGTTTATTTTTTGGGGGTAAAGGCGAGCAGTACTTC.

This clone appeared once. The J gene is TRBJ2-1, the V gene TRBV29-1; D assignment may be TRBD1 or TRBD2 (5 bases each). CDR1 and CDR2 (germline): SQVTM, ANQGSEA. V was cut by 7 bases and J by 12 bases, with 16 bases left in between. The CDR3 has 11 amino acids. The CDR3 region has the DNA TGCAGCGGTCGGACGGGACCCGGGCAGTTCTTC. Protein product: CSGRTGPGQFF.

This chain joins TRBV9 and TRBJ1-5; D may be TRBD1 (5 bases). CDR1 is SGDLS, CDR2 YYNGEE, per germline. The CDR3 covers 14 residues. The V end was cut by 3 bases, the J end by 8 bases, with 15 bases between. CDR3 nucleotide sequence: TGTGCCAGCAGCGCCAGGGACTGGGGCGAGCCCCAGCATTTT. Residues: CASSARDWGEPQHF. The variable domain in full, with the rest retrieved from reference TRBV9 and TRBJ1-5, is DSGVTQTPKHLITATGQRVTLRCSPRSGDLSVYWYQQSLDQGLQFLIQYYNGEERAKGNILERFSAQQFPDLHSELNLSSLELGDSALYFCASSARDWGEPQHFGDGTRLSIL.

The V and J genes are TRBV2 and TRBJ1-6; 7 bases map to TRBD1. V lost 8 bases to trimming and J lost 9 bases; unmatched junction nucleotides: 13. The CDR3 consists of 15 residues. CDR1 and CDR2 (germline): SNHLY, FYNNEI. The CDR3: CASFKAGGWSSPLHF. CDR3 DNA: TGTGCCAGCTTTAAGGCAGGGGGTTGGAGTTCACCCCTCCACTTT.

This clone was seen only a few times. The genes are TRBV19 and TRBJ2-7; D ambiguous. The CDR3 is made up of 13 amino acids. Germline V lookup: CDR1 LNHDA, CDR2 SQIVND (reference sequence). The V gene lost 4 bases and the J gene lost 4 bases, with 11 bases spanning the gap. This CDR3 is CASSSGVGYEQYF. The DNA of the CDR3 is TGTGCCAGTAGTAGTGGTGTTGGGTACGAGCAGTACTTC.

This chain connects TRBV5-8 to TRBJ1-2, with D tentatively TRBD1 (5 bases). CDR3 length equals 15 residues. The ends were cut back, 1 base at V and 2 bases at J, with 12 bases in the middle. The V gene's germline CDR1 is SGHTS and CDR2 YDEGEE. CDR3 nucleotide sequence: TGTGCCAGCAGCTTGCTCCAGGGTACGAACTATGGCTACACCTTC. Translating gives CASSLLQGTNYGYTF.

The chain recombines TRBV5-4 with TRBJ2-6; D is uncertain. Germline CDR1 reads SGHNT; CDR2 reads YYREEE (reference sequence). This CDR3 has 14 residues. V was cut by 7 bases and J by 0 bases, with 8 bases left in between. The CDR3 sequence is CASRLDSGANVLTF. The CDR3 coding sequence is TGTGCCAGCCGACTGGACTCTGGGGCCAACGTCCTGACTTTC.

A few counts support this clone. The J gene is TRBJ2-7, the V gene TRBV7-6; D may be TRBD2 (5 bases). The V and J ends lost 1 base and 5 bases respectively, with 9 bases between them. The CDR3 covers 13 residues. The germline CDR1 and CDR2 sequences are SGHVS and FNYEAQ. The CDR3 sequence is CASSLVPGDEQYF. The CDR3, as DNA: TGTGCCAGCAGCTTAGTGCCCGGGGACGAGCAGTACTTC.

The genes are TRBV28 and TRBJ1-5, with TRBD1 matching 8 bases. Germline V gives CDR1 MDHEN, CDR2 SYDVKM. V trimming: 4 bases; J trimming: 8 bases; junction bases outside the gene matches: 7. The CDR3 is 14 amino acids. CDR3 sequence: CASSSGTGGKPQHF. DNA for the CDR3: TGTGCCAGCAGTTCGGGGACAGGTGGCAAGCCCCAGCATTTT.

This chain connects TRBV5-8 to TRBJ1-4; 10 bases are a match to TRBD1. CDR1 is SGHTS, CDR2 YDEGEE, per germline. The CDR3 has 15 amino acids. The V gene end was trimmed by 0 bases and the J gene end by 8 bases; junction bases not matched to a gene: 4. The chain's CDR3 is CASSLGQGALEKLFF. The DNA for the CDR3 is TGTGCCAGCAGCTTGGGACAGGGGGCGCTGGAAAAACTGTTTTTT.

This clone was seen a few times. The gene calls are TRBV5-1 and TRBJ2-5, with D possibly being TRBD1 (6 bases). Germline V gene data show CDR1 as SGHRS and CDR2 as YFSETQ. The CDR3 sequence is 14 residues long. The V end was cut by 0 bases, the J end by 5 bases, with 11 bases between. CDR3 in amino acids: CASSLEGVVETQYF. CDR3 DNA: TGCGCCAGCAGCTTGGAGGGGGTGGTGGAGACCCAGTACTTC.